The clone carrying this TCR beta chain was seen ten or more times. Via MiXCR, TCRdb re-called the 5' RACE reads, giving one row per CDR3 protein. The sample lists around 49,000 distinct CDR3 sequences, roughly 13% occurring once. These data originate in a study of neurological immune-mediated disorders. The CDR3 sequence is 12 residues long. Germline V gene data show CDR1 as MDHEN and CDR2 as SYDVKM. The V gene lost 6 bases and the J gene lost 4 bases, with 10 bases spanning the gap. Time point given: longitudinal time-point 2. The chain carries TRBV28 and TRBJ2-7; D uncertain. The specimen sequenced was PBMCs. This receptor was obtained from a male donor with HTLV-1-associated myelopathy (HAM/TSP). The chain's CDR3 is CASRGIHYEQYF. The CDR3 coding sequence is TGTGCCAGCAGGGGAATACATTACGAGCAGTACTTC.